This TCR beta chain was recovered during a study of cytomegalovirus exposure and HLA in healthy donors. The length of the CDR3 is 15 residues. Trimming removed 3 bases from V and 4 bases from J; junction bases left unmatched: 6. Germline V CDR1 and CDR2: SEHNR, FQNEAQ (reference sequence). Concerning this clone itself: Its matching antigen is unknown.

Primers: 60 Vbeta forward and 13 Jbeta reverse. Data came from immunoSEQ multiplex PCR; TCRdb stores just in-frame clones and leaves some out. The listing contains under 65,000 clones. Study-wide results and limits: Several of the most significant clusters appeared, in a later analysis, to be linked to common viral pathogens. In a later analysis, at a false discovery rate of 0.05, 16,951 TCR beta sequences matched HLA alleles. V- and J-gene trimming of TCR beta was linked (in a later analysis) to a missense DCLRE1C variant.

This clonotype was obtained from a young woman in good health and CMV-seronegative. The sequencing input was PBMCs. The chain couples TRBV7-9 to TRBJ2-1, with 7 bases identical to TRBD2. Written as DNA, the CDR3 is TGTGCCAGCAGCTTCCTAGCGGAGTCTTACAATGAGCAGTTCTTC. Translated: CASSFLAESYNEQFF.